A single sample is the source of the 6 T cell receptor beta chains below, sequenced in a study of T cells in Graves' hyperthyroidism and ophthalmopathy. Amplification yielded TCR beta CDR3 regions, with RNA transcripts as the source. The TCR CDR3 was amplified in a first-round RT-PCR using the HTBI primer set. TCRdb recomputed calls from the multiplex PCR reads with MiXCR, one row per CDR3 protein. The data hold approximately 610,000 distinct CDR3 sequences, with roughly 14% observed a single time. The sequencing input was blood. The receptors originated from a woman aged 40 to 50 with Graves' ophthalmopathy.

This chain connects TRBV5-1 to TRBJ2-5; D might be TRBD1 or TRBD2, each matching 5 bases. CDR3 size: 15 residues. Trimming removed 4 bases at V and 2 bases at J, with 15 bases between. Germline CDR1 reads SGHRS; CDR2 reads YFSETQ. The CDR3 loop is CASSPNPGAQETQYF. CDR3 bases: TGCGCCAGCAGCCCAAACCCCGGGGCTCAAGAGACCCAGTACTTC.

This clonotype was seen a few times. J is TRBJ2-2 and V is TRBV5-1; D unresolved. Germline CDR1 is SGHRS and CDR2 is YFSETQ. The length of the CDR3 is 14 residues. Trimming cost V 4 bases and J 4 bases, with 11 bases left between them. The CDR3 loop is CASSLAIITGELFF. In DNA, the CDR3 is TGCGCCAGCAGCCTTGCCATTATCACCGGGGAGCTGTTTTTT.

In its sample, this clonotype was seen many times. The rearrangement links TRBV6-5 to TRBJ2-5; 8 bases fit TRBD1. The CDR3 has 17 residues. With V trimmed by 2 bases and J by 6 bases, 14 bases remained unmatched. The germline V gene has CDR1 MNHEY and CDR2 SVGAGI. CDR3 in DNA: TGTGCCAGCAGTTACCCCACGACAGGGGAAAGTACGAAGACCCAGTACTTC. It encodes CASSYPTTGESTKTQYF.

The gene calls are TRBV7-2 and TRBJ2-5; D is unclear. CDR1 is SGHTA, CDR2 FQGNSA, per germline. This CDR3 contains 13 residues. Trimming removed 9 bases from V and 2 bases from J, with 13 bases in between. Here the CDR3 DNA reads TGTGCCAGTCGCGGCAGGCTTCAAGAGACCCAGTACTTC. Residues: CASRGRLQETQYF.

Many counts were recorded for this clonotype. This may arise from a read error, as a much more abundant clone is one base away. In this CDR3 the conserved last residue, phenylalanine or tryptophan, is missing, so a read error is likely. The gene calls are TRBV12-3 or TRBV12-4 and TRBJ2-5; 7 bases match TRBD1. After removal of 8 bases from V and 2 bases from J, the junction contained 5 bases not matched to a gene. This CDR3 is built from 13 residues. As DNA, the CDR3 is TGTGCCAGCGGGAAACAGGGGCAAGAGACCCAGTACTCC. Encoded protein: CASGKQGQETQYS.

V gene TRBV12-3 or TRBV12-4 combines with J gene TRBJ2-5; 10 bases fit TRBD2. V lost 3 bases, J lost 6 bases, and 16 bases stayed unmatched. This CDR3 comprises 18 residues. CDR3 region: CASSLVAGGRSPHKTQYF. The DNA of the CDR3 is TGTGCCAGCAGTTTGGTAGCGGGAGGCCGGAGCCCCCATAAGACCCAGTACTTC.